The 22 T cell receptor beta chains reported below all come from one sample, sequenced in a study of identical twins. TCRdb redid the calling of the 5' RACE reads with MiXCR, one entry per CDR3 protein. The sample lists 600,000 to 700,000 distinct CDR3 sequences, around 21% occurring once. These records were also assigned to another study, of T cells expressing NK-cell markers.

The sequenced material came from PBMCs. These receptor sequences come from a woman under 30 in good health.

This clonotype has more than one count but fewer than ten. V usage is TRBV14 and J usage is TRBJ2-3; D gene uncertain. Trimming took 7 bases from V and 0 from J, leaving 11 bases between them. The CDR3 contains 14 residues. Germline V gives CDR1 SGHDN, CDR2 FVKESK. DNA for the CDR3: TGTGCCAGCACCACCCCTTATAGCACAGATACGCAGTATTTT. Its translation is CASTTPYSTDTQYF.

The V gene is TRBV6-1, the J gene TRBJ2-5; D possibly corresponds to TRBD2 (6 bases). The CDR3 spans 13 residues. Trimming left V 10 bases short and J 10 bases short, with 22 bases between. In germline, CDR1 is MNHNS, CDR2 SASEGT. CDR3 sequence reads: CANQDGVLGGQYF. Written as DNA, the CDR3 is TGTGCCAACCAGGACGGAGTTCTGGGGGGCCAGTACTTC.

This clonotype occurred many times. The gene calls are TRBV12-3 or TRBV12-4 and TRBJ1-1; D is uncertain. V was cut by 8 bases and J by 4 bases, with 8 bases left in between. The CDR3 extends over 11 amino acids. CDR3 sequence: CASRVATEAFF. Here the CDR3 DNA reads TGTGCCAGCCGGGTGGCCACTGAAGCTTTCTTT.

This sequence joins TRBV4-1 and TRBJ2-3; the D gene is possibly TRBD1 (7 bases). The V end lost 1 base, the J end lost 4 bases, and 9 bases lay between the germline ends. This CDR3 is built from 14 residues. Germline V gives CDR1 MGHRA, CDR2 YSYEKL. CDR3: CASSQARGADTQYF. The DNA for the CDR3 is TGCGCCAGCAGCCAAGCCAGGGGGGCAGATACGCAGTATTTT.

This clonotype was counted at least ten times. The CDR3: CASIQREGTSVVNEQFF. The DNA for the CDR3 is TGTGCCAGCATTCAAAGGGAAGGGACTAGCGTTGTGAATGAGCAGTTCTTC. J is TRBJ2-1 and V is TRBV6-2 or TRBV6-3; TRBD2 matches at 10 bases. Germline CDR1 reads MNHEY; CDR2 reads SVGEGT. The CDR3 covers 17 residues. The V and J ends lost 7 bases and 7 bases, in that order; junction bases with no gene match: 16.

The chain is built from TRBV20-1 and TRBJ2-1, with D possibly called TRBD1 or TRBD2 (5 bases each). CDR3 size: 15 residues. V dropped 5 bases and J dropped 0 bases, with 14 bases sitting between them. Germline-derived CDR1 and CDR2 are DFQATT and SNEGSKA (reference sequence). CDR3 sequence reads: CSAERGPLSYNEQFF. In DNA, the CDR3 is TGCAGTGCTGAAAGGGGACCTCTCTCCTACAATGAGCAGTTCTTC.

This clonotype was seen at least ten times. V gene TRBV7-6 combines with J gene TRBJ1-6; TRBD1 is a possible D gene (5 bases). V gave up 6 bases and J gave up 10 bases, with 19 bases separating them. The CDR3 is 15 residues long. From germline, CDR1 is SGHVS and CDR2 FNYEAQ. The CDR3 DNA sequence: TGTGCCAGCAGGTCACAGCCAGACGGGGGATCACCCCTCCACTTT. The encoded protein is CASRSQPDGGSPLHF.

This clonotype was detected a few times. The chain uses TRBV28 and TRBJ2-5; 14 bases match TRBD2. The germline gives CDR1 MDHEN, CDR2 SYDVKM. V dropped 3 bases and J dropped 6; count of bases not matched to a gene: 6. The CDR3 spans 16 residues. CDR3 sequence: CASSFWTSGRRKTQYF. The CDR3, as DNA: TGTGCCAGCAGTTTCTGGACTAGCGGGAGGCGGAAGACCCAGTACTTC.

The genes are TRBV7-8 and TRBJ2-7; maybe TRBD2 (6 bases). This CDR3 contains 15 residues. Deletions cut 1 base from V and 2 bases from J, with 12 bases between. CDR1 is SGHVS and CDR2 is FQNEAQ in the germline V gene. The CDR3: CASSLELADTYEQYF. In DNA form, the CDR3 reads TGTGCCAGCAGCTTAGAATTAGCGGACACCTACGAGCAGTACTTC.

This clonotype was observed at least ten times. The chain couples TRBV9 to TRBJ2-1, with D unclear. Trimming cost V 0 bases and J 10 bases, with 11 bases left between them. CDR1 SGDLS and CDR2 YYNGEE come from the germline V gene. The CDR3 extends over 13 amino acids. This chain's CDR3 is CASSVVPTGEQFF. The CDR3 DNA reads TGTGCCAGCAGCGTAGTCCCAACGGGCGAGCAGTTCTTC.

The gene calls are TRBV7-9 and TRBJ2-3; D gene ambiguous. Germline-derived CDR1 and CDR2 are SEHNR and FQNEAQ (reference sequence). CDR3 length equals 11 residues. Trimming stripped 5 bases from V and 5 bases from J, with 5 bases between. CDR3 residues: CASSERDTQYF. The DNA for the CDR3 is TGTGCCAGCAGCGAGCGAGATACGCAGTATTTT.

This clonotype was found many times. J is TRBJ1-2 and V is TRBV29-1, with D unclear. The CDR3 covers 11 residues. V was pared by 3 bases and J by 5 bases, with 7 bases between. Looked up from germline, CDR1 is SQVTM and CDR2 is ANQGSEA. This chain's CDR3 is CSVERGYGYTF. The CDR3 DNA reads TGCAGCGTTGAGAGAGGGTATGGCTACACCTTC. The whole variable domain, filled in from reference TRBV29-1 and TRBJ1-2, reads SAVISQKPSRDICQRGTSLTIQCQVDSQVTMMFWYRQQPGQSLTLIATANQGSEATYESGFVIDKFPISRPNLTFSTLTVSNMSPEDSSIYLCSVERGYGYTFGSGTRLTVV.

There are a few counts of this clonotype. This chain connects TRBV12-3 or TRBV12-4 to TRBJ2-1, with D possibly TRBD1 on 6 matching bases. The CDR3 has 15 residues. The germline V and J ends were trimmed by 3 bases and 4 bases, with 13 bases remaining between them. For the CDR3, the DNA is TGTGCCAGCAGTTTGGGACACGGGTCGTACAATGAGCAGTTCTTC. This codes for CASSLGHGSYNEQFF.

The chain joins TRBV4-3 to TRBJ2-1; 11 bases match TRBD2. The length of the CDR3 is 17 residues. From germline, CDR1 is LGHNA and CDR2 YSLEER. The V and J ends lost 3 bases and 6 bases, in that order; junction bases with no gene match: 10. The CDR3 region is CASSQATGTSGVNEQFF. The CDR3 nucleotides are TGCGCCAGCAGCCAGGCGACCGGGACTAGCGGAGTCAATGAGCAGTTCTTC.

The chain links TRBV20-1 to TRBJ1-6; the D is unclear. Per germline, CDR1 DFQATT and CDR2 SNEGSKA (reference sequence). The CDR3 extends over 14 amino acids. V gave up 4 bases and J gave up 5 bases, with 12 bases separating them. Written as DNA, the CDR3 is TGCAGTGCTACGGCCCGGACCCATAATTCACCCCTCCACTTT. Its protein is CSATARTHNSPLHF.

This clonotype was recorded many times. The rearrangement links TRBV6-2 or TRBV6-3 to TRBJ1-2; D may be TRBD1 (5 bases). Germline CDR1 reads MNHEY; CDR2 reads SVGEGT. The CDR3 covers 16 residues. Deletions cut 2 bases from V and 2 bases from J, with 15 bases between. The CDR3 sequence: CASSYPRTRPNYGYTF. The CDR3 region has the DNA TGTGCCAGCAGTTACCCCCGGACAAGGCCCAACTATGGCTACACCTTC.

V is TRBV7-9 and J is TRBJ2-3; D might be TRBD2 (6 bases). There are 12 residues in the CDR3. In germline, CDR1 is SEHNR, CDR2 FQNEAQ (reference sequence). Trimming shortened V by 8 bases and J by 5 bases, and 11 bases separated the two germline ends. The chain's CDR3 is CASGTGQDTQYF. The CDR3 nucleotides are TGTGCCAGCGGGACTGGTCAAGATACGCAGTATTTT.

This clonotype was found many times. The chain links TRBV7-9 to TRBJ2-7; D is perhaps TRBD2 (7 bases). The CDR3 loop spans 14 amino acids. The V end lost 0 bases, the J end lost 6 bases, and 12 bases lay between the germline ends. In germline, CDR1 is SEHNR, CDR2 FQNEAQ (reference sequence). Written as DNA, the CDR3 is TGTGCCAGCAGCTTAGCGGGGGGGCCGGGCGAGCAGTACTTC. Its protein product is CASSLAGGPGEQYF.

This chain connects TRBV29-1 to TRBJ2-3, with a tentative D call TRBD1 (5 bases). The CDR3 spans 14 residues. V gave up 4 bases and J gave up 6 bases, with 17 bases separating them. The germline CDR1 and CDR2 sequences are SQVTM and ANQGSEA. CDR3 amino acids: CSVGLSRDEDTQYF. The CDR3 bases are TGCAGCGTTGGTCTGTCCAGGGATGAGGATACGCAGTATTTT.

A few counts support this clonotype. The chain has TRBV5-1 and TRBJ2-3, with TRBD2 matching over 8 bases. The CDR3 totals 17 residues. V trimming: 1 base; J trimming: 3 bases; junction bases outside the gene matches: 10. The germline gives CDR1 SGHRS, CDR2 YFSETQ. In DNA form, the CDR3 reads TGCGCCAGCAGCTTGCTCCCCGCGGGGGGAGTAACAGATACGCAGTATTTT. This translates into CASSLLPAGGVTDTQYF. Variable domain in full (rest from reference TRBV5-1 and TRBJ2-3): KAGVTQTPRYLIKTRGQQVTLSCSPISGHRSVSWYQQTPGQGLQFLFEYFSETQRNKGNFPGRFSGRQFSNSRSEMNVSTLELGDSALYLCASSLLPAGGVTDTQYFGPGTRLTVL.

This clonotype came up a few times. The CDR3 DNA is TGCGCCAGCAGCTTGGGGTCCAGCGACAATGAGCAGTTCTTC. This encodes CASSLGSSDNEQFF. The chain uses TRBV5-1 and TRBJ2-1; no clear D gene. Germline V lookup: CDR1 SGHRS, CDR2 YFSETQ. V shed 0 bases and J shed 5 bases, with 9 bases lying between them. The CDR3 consists of 14 residues.

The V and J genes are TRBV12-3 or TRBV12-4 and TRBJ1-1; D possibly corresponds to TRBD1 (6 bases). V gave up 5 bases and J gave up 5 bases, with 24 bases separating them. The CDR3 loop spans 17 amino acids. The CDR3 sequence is CASSRTWGAGLATEAFF. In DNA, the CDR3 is TGTGCCAGCAGTCGTACCTGGGGGGCAGGGTTAGCGACTGAAGCTTTCTTT.